This T cell receptor beta chain was retrieved from a study of T cell responses to AZD1222 COVID-19 vaccine. Study-wide points: Spike-specific TCR repertoires showed rising breadth and depth after two AZD1222 doses.

Sequencing was performed with immunoSEQ multiplex PCR; in TCRdb, only in-frame clones are kept and a portion is missing. The sample contains 190,000 or so clones, approximately 93% of which appear only once. The CDR3 length is 12 residues. CDR1 SGDLS and CDR2 YYNGEE come from the germline V gene. V was shortened by 0 bases and J by 5 bases, with 5 bases between the two germline ends. Regarding this clone: Its antigen is unidentified.

Sequencing used peripheral blood, obtained 28 days after the second AZD1222 dose. The source of this sequence is an adult who received the AZD1222 COVID-19 vaccine. The V call is TRBV9, the J call TRBJ1-1; D gene ambiguous. This CDR3 reads CASSVGGTEAFF. The CDR3 nucleotides are TGTGCCAGCAGCGTAGGAGGTACTGAAGCTTTCTTT.